This T cell receptor (beta chain) was retrieved from a study of CD8 T cells in Susac syndrome. In blood CD8+ and CD4+ T cells, TCR beta underwent sequencing. The study used treatment-naive patients who had stable or active relapsing-remitting disease as multiple sclerosis controls. An amount of RNA that ranged from roughly 0.45 to 1 ug was reverse transcribed with random hexamers. Amplification of the TCR beta CDR3 was carried out by immunoSEQ multiplex PCR, which spanned a total of 54 Vbeta and 13 Jbeta segments. One entry per CDR3 protein results from TCRdb running MiXCR on the immunoSEQ multiplex PCR reads. The repertoire holds roughly 120,000 distinct CDR3 sequences, with more than 85% as singletons. The V segment lost 10 bases and the J segment 3 bases; nucleotides outside the gene matches: 10. CDR1 and CDR2 (germline): LNHDA, SQIVND (reference sequence). The CDR3 sequence is 14 residues long.

J is TRBJ2-5 and V is TRBV19, with TRBD1 matching over 8 bases. This receptor was identified in a human donor with multiple sclerosis. Sequenced: CD4+ T cells from PBMCs. Here the CDR3 DNA reads TGTGCCACTAACAGGGGGACGTGGGAAGAGACCCAGTACTTC. Its protein product is CATNRGTWEETQYF.